This entry lists 17 T cell receptor beta chains sequenced from one sample in a study of Ad26.COV2.S vaccination and SARS-CoV-2 variants. Method: immunoSEQ multiplex PCR; TCRdb's copy keeps in-frame clones and lacks some. The data show roughly 250,000 clones, 87% seen once. Noted treatment: roughly 18 received Ad26.COV2.S at low or high dose, single or two shots; about 5 received placebo; per-sample allocation not given. Following the first vaccine or placebo injection, samples were taken on day 63. The starting material was peripheral blood, obtained in a trial of Ad26.COV2.S vaccine versus placebo. These receptors all come from a person aged 18-65 years who received the Ad26.COV2.S COVID-19 vaccine or a placebo.

V usage is TRBV12-5 and J usage is TRBJ2-1; D call uncertain. V gave up 7 bases and J gave up 14 bases, with 18 bases separating them. The CDR3 is 12 residues long. Germline loops: CDR1 LGHNT, CDR2 FRNRAP. CDR3 protein: CASALDGYSEFF. The CDR3 bases are TGTGCTAGTGCCCTCGACGGTTATTCGGAGTTCTTC. The complete variable domain, with remaining parts taken from reference TRBV12-5 and TRBJ2-1, reads DARVTQTPRHKVTEMGQEVTMRCQPILGHNTVFWYRQTMMQGLELLAYFRNRAPLDDSGMPKDRFSAEMPDATLATLKIQPSEPRDSAVYFCASALDGYSEFFGPGTRLTVL.

The chain links TRBV2 to TRBJ2-5, with D possibly matching TRBD1 (6 bases). Germline values: CDR1 SNHLY, CDR2 FYNNEI. The CDR3 spans 15 residues. The ends were cut back, 5 bases at V and 0 bases at J, with 13 bases in the middle. The CDR3 nucleotides are TGTGCCAGCAGTCCCAGGGGCCGGAACCAAGAGACCCAGTACTTC. It specifies CASSPRGRNQETQYF.

The rearrangement joins TRBV21-1 to TRBJ1-3; the table's D call TRBD1 went unverified against the DNA. TRBV21-1 is a recognized pseudogene. The CDR3 covers 16 residues. The CDR3 DNA reads TGTGCTAGCAGCGGGACAGGGTATCGCTCTGGAAACACCATATATTTT. Encoded protein: CASSGTGYRSGNTIYF.

The chain is built from TRBV24-1 and TRBJ2-5; possible D gene TRBD1, 5 bases. Germline CDR1 KGHDR, CDR2 SFDVKD. The V gene lost 6 bases and the J gene lost 4 bases, with 23 bases spanning the gap. This CDR3 has 17 residues. CDR3 nucleotide sequence: TGTGCCACCAGTAAGCCGGGTAGGGGTCTCATCGGAGAGACCCAGTACTTC. Amino acids: CATSKPGRGLIGETQYF.

This clone was seen more than once but under ten times. This chain uses TRBV5-6 with TRBJ2-1; D is unresolved. The CDR3 spans 12 residues. Germline V gene data show CDR1 as SGHDT and CDR2 as YYEEEE. V gave up 4 bases and J gave up 9 bases, with 11 bases separating them. The CDR3 coding sequence is TGTGCCAGCAGCCTCCCGCGGAGTGAGCAGTTCTTC. Residues: CASSLPRSEQFF.

The rearrangement uses TRBV6-5 and TRBJ2-7; no clear D gene. CDR3 length: 11 residues. CDR1 and CDR2 from the germline V gene are MNHEY and SVGAGI. Trimming left V 9 bases short and J 6 bases short, with 12 bases between. The DNA for the CDR3 is TGTGCCAGTTCGACCAACCCCGAGCAGTACTTC. It encodes CASSTNPEQYF.

The V call is TRBV7-2, the J call TRBJ2-3; TRBD2 matches at 8 bases. Trimming cost V 4 bases and J 9 bases; bases outside gene matches: 15. Germline V gene sequence: CDR1 SGHTA, CDR2 FQGNSA. The CDR3 length is 16 residues. CDR3 protein: CASSSGILAGTKTQYF. The CDR3 nucleotides read TGTGCCAGCAGCTCCGGTATTTTAGCGGGAACGAAGACGCAGTATTTT.

The gene calls are TRBV13 and TRBJ1-3; weak D call: TRBD1 (6 bases). Germline V gene data show CDR1 as PRHDT and CDR2 as FYEKMQ (reference sequence). This CDR3 spans 13 amino acids. The V gene lost 9 bases and the J gene lost 8 bases, with 17 bases spanning the gap. The CDR3 DNA sequence: TGTGCCAGTACCCAGGGGCGCAGCTACACCATATATTTT. Translation: CASTQGRSYTIYF.

This chain joins TRBV7-2 and TRBJ2-3; 11 bases are a match to TRBD2. Unmatched junction bases numbered 2, after V lost 0 bases and J lost 3 bases. Germline values: CDR1 SGHTA, CDR2 FQGNSA. This CDR3 contains 16 residues. The CDR3 region is CASSLAGTSGTDTQYF. The CDR3 DNA follows: TGTGCCAGCAGCTTAGCCGGGACTAGCGGTACAGATACGCAGTATTTT.

The CDR3 protein is CASSPGASPYEQYV. The DNA of the CDR3 is TGTGCCAGCAGTCCCGGGGCCTCACCCTACGAGCAGTACGTC. The gene calls are TRBV6-5 and TRBJ2-7; the D call may be TRBD1 or TRBD2 (5 bases each). Germline V lookup: CDR1 MNHEY, CDR2 SVGAGI. The CDR3 consists of 14 residues. V was trimmed by 5 bases and J by 2 bases, leaving 13 bases between them.

The rearrangement links TRBV30 to TRBJ2-3; D unresolved. Germline CDR1 and CDR2: GTSNPN and SVGIG (reference sequence). The CDR3 spans 13 residues. V lost 0 bases to trimming and J lost 6 bases, with 10 bases between them. The CDR3 spells CAWSVHLSDTQYF. The CDR3, as DNA: TGTGCCTGGAGTGTACATTTAAGCGATACGCAGTATTTT.

In this sample, this clone turned up many times. The rearrangement links TRBV6-6 to TRBJ2-3, with D maybe TRBD2 (6 bases). The germline V gene encodes CDR1 MNHNY and CDR2 SVGAGI (reference sequence). The CDR3 loop spans 14 amino acids. V was shortened by 7 bases and J by 4 bases, with 15 bases between the two germline ends. DNA of the CDR3: TGTGCCAGCAAGATGGAGGGTGCCGCAGATACGCAGTATTTT. Translated, it gives CASKMEGAADTQYF.

The V gene is TRBV7-2, the J gene TRBJ2-7; TRBD2 might be the D (6 bases). The CDR3 has 14 residues. Germline-derived CDR1 and CDR2 are SGHTA and FQGNSA. Trimming stripped 5 bases from V and 1 base from J, with 12 bases between. The CDR3 nucleotides are TGTGCCAGCAGCCTAGAGGGACTTTCCTACGAGCAGTACGTC. Translated, it gives CASSLEGLSYEQYV.

The chain joins TRBV7-8 to TRBJ1-3; D remains ambiguous. Per germline, CDR1 SGHVS and CDR2 FQNEAQ. The CDR3 has 14 residues. V was cut by 5 bases and J by 3 bases, with 11 bases left in between. This chain's CDR3 is CASSRELRGNTIYF. CDR3 nucleotide sequence: TGTGCCAGCAGCCGAGAGTTGCGTGGAAACACCATATATTTT.

Notes on this clone: The same CDR3 can be traced to other DNA sequences in this sample. The chain recombines TRBV20-1 with TRBJ2-7, with TRBD1 matching 8 bases. This CDR3 is built from 11 residues. The germline CDR1 and CDR2 sequences are DFQATT and SNEGSKA (reference sequence). The V and J ends lost 6 bases and 4 bases, in that order; junction bases with no gene match: 2. CDR3 in DNA: TGCAGTGCCAGACAGGGGTACGAGCAGTACGTC. It yields the protein CSARQGYEQYV.

The chain links TRBV5-5 to TRBJ2-5; TRBD1 agrees at 10 bases. The CDR3 is made up of 17 amino acids. V was pared by 3 bases and J by 1 base, with 9 bases of the junction left unmatched. CDR1 is SGHKS, CDR2 YYEKEE, per germline (reference sequence). The CDR3 DNA is TGTGCCAGCAGCTGGAGGGCGACAGGGGGCTTCCAAGAGACCCAGTACTTC. It encodes CASSWRATGGFQETQYF.

This chain links TRBV7-9 with TRBJ2-5; D may be TRBD1 or TRBD2 (5 bases each). V was shortened by 2 bases and J by 5 bases, with 15 bases between the two germline ends. Germline lookup yields CDR1 SEHNR and CDR2 FQNEAQ (reference sequence). This CDR3 spans 15 amino acids. CDR3 sequence (DNA): TGTGCCAGCAGCTTAATTGGGGGAGTCCTTGAGACCCAGTACTTC. This sequence encodes CASSLIGGVLETQYF.